These 3 T cell receptor beta chains originate from one sample sequenced in a study of T cells in Graves' hyperthyroidism and ophthalmopathy. Researchers took RNA transcripts and amplified the TCR beta CDR3 regions from them. Initially, a first-round RT-PCR of the TCR CDR3 employed the HTBI primer set. TCRdb re-analysed the multiplex PCR reads in MiXCR, keeping a single row per CDR3 protein. The sample contains hundreds of thousands of distinct CDR3 sequences, 13% to 15% of which appear only once. The sequenced material came from blood. The receptors come from a young woman with Graves' hyperthyroidism.

This clonotype was picked up a small number of times. J is TRBJ2-3 and V is TRBV13, with 7 bases aligning to TRBD1. The V segment lost 3 bases and the J segment 4 bases; nucleotides outside the gene matches: 10. This CDR3 region has 16 residues. Germline-derived CDR1 and CDR2 are PRHDT and FYEKMQ (reference sequence). The CDR3 coding sequence is TGTGCCAGCAGCTTTGAGGGAGAGGGGGCCCCAGATACGCAGTATTTT. Its translation is CASSFEGEGAPDTQYF.

This clonotype was detected a few times. The chain recombines TRBV9 with TRBJ1-1; no clear D gene. Germline assignment: CDR1 SGDLS and CDR2 YYNGEE. The CDR3 runs 13 residues. V shed 3 bases and J shed 1 base, with 7 bases lying between them. The CDR3 is CASSGRPNTEAFF. The CDR3 region has the DNA TGTGCCAGCAGCGGGCGCCCGAACACTGAAGCTTTCTTT.

The sample holds many counts of this clonotype. The rearrangement uses TRBV2 and TRBJ2-3, with D hard to call. CDR3 length equals 15 residues. The V gene lost 3 bases and the J gene lost 2 bases, with 12 bases spanning the gap. Germline CDR1 SNHLY, CDR2 FYNNEI. The CDR3 DNA follows: TGTGCCAGCAGTGACAGACACCCCAACACAGATACGCAGTATTTT. It is translated as CASSDRHPNTDTQYF.